Presented here are 26 T cell receptor beta chains from one specimen sequenced in a study of blood T cell repertoires in COVID-19. Assay: immunoSEQ multiplex PCR; the TCRdb copy retains only in-frame clones and omits some. This sample has about 49,000 clones, with over 80% found just once. Sequenced: peripheral blood. These receptors originate from a woman at least 80 years old with COVID-19, enrolled during active disease.

The sample holds one count of this clone. This sequence joins TRBV5-6 and TRBJ2-3, with D maybe TRBD1 (6 bases). The CDR3 runs to 17 residues. The germline V gene encodes CDR1 SGHDT and CDR2 YYEEEE. V dropped 4 bases and J dropped 3 bases, with 21 bases sitting between them. The CDR3 nucleotides are TGTGCCAGCAGCGAGTTTCAGGGGAAGAGGGAAACAGATACGCAGTATTTT. Protein: CASSEFQGKRETDTQYF.

The chain carries TRBV29-1 and TRBJ2-1; perhaps TRBD1 as D (6 bases). This CDR3 contains 13 residues. Germline V lookup: CDR1 SQVTM, CDR2 ANQGSEA. V lost 5 bases to trimming and J lost 1 base, with 9 bases between them. The CDR3 DNA reads TGCAGCGTTCAGAGGGGGTCCTACAATGAGCAGTTCTTC. This encodes CSVQRGSYNEQFF.

V and J are TRBV11-2 and TRBJ2-7; 8 bases are shared with TRBD2. Germline assignment: CDR1 SGHAT and CDR2 FQNNGV. The CDR3 consists of 14 residues. V lost 5 bases to trimming and J lost 6 bases; unmatched junction nucleotides: 9. This CDR3 is CASSHGLAGGEQYF. The CDR3 nucleotides read TGTGCCAGCAGCCACGGACTAGCCGGGGGCGAGCAGTACTTC.

V is TRBV28 and J is TRBJ1-5; no clear D gene. Trimming pared 5 bases from V and 2 bases from J, leaving 16 bases between. The germline V gene has CDR1 MDHEN and CDR2 SYDVKM. CDR3 length equals 16 residues. The CDR3: CASSIPWLLGNQPQHF. CDR3 in DNA: TGTGCCAGCAGTATCCCATGGCTCCTAGGCAATCAGCCCCAGCATTTT. The variable domain in full, completed from reference TRBV28 and TRBJ1-5, reads DVKVTQSSRYLVKRTGEKVFLECVQDMDHENMFWYRQDPGLGLRLIYFSYDVKMKEKGDIPEGYSVSREKKERFSLILESASTNQTSMYLCASSIPWLLGNQPQHFGDGTRLSIL.

The chain has TRBV29-1 and TRBJ2-2; 7 nucleotides match TRBD1. Per germline, CDR1 SQVTM and CDR2 ANQGSEA. The CDR3 runs to 14 residues. V trimming: 6 bases; J trimming: 1 base; junction bases outside the gene matches: 5. The CDR3 DNA is TGCAGCGTGAAAGACAGGGTGAACACCGGGGAGCTGTTTTTT. Translating it yields CSVKDRVNTGELFF.

This clone was found a few times. This sequence joins TRBV2 and TRBJ1-1; D remains ambiguous. This CDR3 is built from 13 residues. Looked up from germline, CDR1 is SNHLY and CDR2 is FYNNEI. The ends were cut back, 5 bases at V and 0 bases at J, with 7 bases in the middle. This CDR3 reads CASSFQVNTEAFF. The CDR3 nucleotides are TGTGCCAGCAGTTTCCAGGTGAACACTGAAGCTTTCTTT.

The genes are TRBV15 and TRBJ2-6; D remains ambiguous. This CDR3 is 15 amino acids long. Trimming left V 1 base short and J 3 bases short, with 7 bases between. CDR1 LNHNV and CDR2 YYDKDF come from the germline V gene (reference sequence). The CDR3, as DNA: TGTGCCACCAGCAGAGCGGGTTTTGGGGCCAACGTCCTGACTTTC. Encoded protein: CATSRAGFGANVLTF.

This sequence joins TRBV18 and TRBJ2-5; D is unresolved. The CDR3 length is 14 residues. Germline-derived CDR1 and CDR2 are KGHSH and LQKENI. V dropped 1 base and J dropped 0 bases, with 6 bases sitting between them. CDR3 in amino acids: CASSPRQYQETQYF. The CDR3 DNA reads TGTGCCAGCTCACCACGGCAGTACCAAGAGACCCAGTACTTC.

This clone was observed a handful of times. The rearrangement links TRBV7-9 to TRBJ2-1, with TRBD2 matching over 8 bases. V lost 2 bases to trimming and J lost 0 bases; unmatched junction nucleotides: 3. CDR1 is SEHNR, CDR2 FQNEAQ, per germline (reference sequence). The CDR3 is 16 amino acids. The CDR3 DNA sequence: TGTGCCAGCAGCTTATTAGCGGGAATCTCCTACAATGAGCAGTTCTTC. Its protein product is CASSLLAGISYNEQFF.

V and J are TRBV29-1 and TRBJ1-5; 12 nucleotides match TRBD1. CDR1 SQVTM and CDR2 ANQGSEA come from the germline V gene. The CDR3 is 17 amino acids. V trimming: 6 bases; J trimming: 5 bases; junction bases outside the gene matches: 14. The CDR3 DNA follows: TGCAGCGTCCTCACGGTCCCGGGACAGGGGGCTCATCAGCCCCAGCATTTT. Its translation is CSVLTVPGQGAHQPQHF.

The chain carries TRBV7-3 and TRBJ1-1, with 7 nucleotides matching TRBD1. Germline V gene data show CDR1 as SGHTA and CDR2 as FQGTGA. The CDR3 is 15 amino acids. J gave up 6 bases and V 0 bases, and 7 bases lay outside the gene matches. Written as DNA, the CDR3 is TGTGCCAGCAGCTTAACCCCGGGGACAGTCCCTGAAGCTTTCTTT. Amino acid sequence: CASSLTPGTVPEAFF. The full variable domain, rest sourced from reference TRBV7-3 and TRBJ1-1, is GAGVSQTPSNKVTEKGKYVELRCDPISGHTALYWYRQSLGQGPEFLIYFQGTGAADDSGLPNDRFFAVRPEGSVSTLKIQRTERGDSAVYLCASSLTPGTVPEAFFGQGTRLTVV.

The J gene is TRBJ1-2, the V gene TRBV19; D unclear. V was cut by 0 bases and J by 4 bases, with 15 bases left in between. Germline loops: CDR1 LNHDA, CDR2 SQIVND (reference sequence). This CDR3 contains 16 residues. The CDR3 region has the DNA TGTGCCAGTAGTATAGATCTGAGAGGAAGCCTCTATGGCTACACCTTC. Translated: CASSIDLRGSLYGYTF.

The V call is TRBV7-9, the J call TRBJ2-1; maybe TRBD2 (5 bases). The CDR3 is made up of 12 amino acids. The germline V gene encodes CDR1 SEHNR and CDR2 FQNEAQ (reference sequence). V gave up 1 base and J gave up 11 bases, with 9 bases separating them. The DNA for the CDR3 is TGTGCCAGCAGCTTAGTTGACTACCAGCAGTTCTTC. It translates to CASSLVDYQQFF.

This chain joins TRBV7-2 and TRBJ2-3; TRBD2 matches 8 bases. The CDR3 is made up of 16 amino acids. Germline V lookup: CDR1 SGHTA, CDR2 FQGNSA. V was clipped by 0 bases and J by 4 bases; unmatched bases: 6. The CDR3 is CASSLAGTRGADTQYF. In DNA, the CDR3 is TGTGCCAGCAGCTTAGCGGGGACTAGGGGGGCAGATACGCAGTATTTT. The complete variable domain, with remaining parts taken from reference TRBV7-2 and TRBJ2-3, reads GAGVSQSPSNKVTEKGKDVELRCDPISGHTALYWYRQSLGQGLEFLIYFQGNSAPDKSGLPSDRFSAERTGGSVSTLTIQRTQQEDSAVYLCASSLAGTRGADTQYFGPGTRLTVL.

The rearrangement uses TRBV27 and TRBJ2-4; possible D gene TRBD2, 6 bases. V lost 5 bases, J lost 6 bases, and 17 bases lay in between. The CDR3 spans 15 residues. Per the germline V gene, CDR1 is MNHEY and CDR2 is SMNVEV (reference sequence). The CDR3 nucleotides read TGTGCCAGCAGTCCGTGGGTGTCGCGGGGAAACATTCAGTACTTC. It specifies CASSPWVSRGNIQYF.

This chain links TRBV28 with TRBJ2-1, with 13 nucleotides matching TRBD2. The CDR3 sequence is 16 residues long. From germline, CDR1 is MDHEN and CDR2 SYDVKM. The V and J ends lost 4 bases and 5 bases, in that order; junction bases with no gene match: 5. DNA for the CDR3: TGTGCCAGCAGTTCCCCCACTAGCGGGAGGGACAATGAGCAGTTCTTC. It yields the protein CASSSPTSGRDNEQFF.

This chain joins TRBV27 and TRBJ1-2; 9 bases are a match to TRBD1. After removal of 1 base from V and 6 bases from J, the junction contained 6 bases not matched to a gene. Germline CDR1 MNHEY, CDR2 SMNVEV (reference sequence). The CDR3 spans 15 residues. In DNA, the CDR3 is TGTGCCAGCAGTTTATTAGGGGACAGGGCCCATGGCTACACCTTC. It is translated as CASSLLGDRAHGYTF.

The chain uses TRBV27 and TRBJ1-3; D is possibly TRBD1 (6 bases). The CDR3 consists of 14 residues. Trimming took 2 bases from V and 4 from J, leaving 9 bases between them. Per germline, CDR1 MNHEY and CDR2 SMNVEV (reference sequence). As DNA, the CDR3 is TGTGCCAGCAGTTTAAGGGGGTTCGGAAACACCATATATTTT. As protein: CASSLRGFGNTIYF.

The rearrangement links TRBV7-9 to TRBJ1-6, with TRBD1 matching over 8 bases. This CDR3 comprises 15 residues. CDR1 and CDR2 from the germline V gene are SEHNR and FQNEAQ (reference sequence). V lost 1 base, J lost 10 bases, and 6 bases stayed unmatched. CDR3 DNA sequence: TGTGCCAGCAGCTTAGTAGGACAGGGTGGCTCACCCCTCCACTTT. Translation: CASSLVGQGGSPLHF.

J is TRBJ1-5 and V is TRBV6-5; D is ambiguous. From germline, CDR1 is MNHEY and CDR2 SVGAGI. CDR3 length: 15 amino acids. Trimming cost V 4 bases and J 7 bases, with 17 bases left between them. The DNA of the CDR3 is TGTGCCAGCAGTTTGAGAGGGAGGTTCGGACAGCCCCAGCATTTT. It specifies CASSLRGRFGQPQHF.

This clone has just a few counts. The rearrangement links TRBV18 to TRBJ1-1, with D maybe TRBD1 (5 bases). The CDR3 is made up of 17 amino acids. V lost 3 bases and J lost 0, with 17 bases in between. Germline lookup yields CDR1 KGHSH and CDR2 LQKENI. The CDR3 spells CASSPPPRARVNTEAFF. The CDR3 DNA reads as TGTGCCAGCTCACCCCCTCCCAGGGCAAGGGTGAACACTGAAGCTTTCTTT.

A few counts support this clone. The chain carries TRBV6-1 and TRBJ1-1, with D maybe TRBD1 (6 bases). Germline V CDR1 and CDR2: MNHNS, SASEGT. The CDR3 sequence is 12 residues long. V was shortened by 1 base and J by 11 bases, with 11 bases between the two germline ends. The CDR3 sequence: CASSEGGRWAFF. The DNA for the CDR3 is TGTGCCAGCAGTGAAGGGGGGCGTTGGGCTTTCTTT.

The V and J genes are TRBV2 and TRBJ1-5; tentative D call: TRBD1 (6 bases). The CDR3 loop spans 15 amino acids. V shed 6 bases and J shed 0 bases, with 12 bases lying between them. Per the germline V gene, CDR1 is SNHLY and CDR2 is FYNNEI. CDR3 coding DNA: TGTGCCAGCAGAGAACAGGGACATAGCAATCAGCCCCAGCATTTT. Translated: CASREQGHSNQPQHF.

The CDR3 is CASSLTFSVDEQFF. The CDR3 DNA reads as TGCGCCAGCAGCTTAACTTTTAGTGTGGATGAGCAGTTCTTC. V and J are TRBV5-1 and TRBJ2-1; no clear D. The germline V and J ends were trimmed by 2 bases and 8 bases, with 14 bases remaining between them. Germline lookup yields CDR1 SGHRS and CDR2 YFSETQ. The CDR3 covers 14 residues.

V and J are TRBV3-1 (or the pseudogene TRBV3-2) and TRBJ1-5, with unresolved D. V was clipped by 1 base and J by 4 bases, with 8 bases between them. The CDR3 runs to 14 residues. Germline-derived CDR1 and CDR2 are LGHDT and YNNKEL (reference sequence). In nucleotides, the CDR3 is TGTGCCAGCAGCCAAGTCGGGAGTAATCAGCCCCAGCATTTT. Translation gives CASSQVGSNQPQHF.

The V and J genes are TRBV5-4 and TRBJ1-4; D perhaps matches TRBD1 (6 bases). Trimming removed 5 bases from V and 8 bases from J, with 19 bases in between. This CDR3 region has 15 residues. Germline assignment: CDR1 SGHNT and CDR2 YYREEE (reference sequence). The CDR3, as DNA: TGTGCCAGCAGTCATTCAACAGGGTCGGGGGAAAAACTGTTTTTT. This encodes CASSHSTGSGEKLFF.